The 17 T cell receptor beta chains presented below share a single source sample, sequenced in a study of T-cell memory formation after mild COVID-19. TCRdb recomputed calls from the 5' RACE reads with MiXCR, one row per CDR3 protein. The sample contains under 250,000 distinct CDR3 sequences, approximately 15% of which appear only once. The sequenced sample was PBMCs or a T cell subset sorted from them (not recorded which). The receptors stem from an adult woman who had mild COVID-19 (a few samples of this study predate the infection). Cell type and time point are not known.

In this sample, this clonotype turned up a few times. The chain has TRBV29-1 and TRBJ2-7, with D perhaps TRBD1 (6 bases). V gave up 2 bases and J gave up 2 bases, with 13 bases separating them. The CDR3 is 14 residues long. The germline gives CDR1 SQVTM, CDR2 ANQGSEA. This CDR3 is CSVETTGNAYEQYF. The CDR3 DNA reads TGCAGCGTTGAAACCACAGGGAATGCCTACGAGCAGTACTTC.

The rearrangement links TRBV3-1 to TRBJ2-1, with TRBD1 identical over 8 bases. V was pared by 2 bases and J by 5 bases, with 5 bases of the junction left unmatched. This CDR3 comprises 15 residues. Germline CDR1 is LGHDT and CDR2 is YNNKEL (reference sequence). In DNA, the CDR3 is TGTGCCAGCAGCCAATCACAGGGGGAGCACAATGAGCAGTTCTTC. It codes for CASSQSQGEHNEQFF.

V gene TRBV3-1 combines with J gene TRBJ1-6; 10 positions agree with TRBD1. The germline V gene encodes CDR1 LGHDT and CDR2 YNNKEL (reference sequence). Trimming removed 4 bases from V and 10 bases from J; junction bases left unmatched: 4. CDR3 size: 14 residues. CDR3 nucleotide sequence: TGTGCCAGCAGCCTGGGACAGGGGAAGTCACCCCTCCACTTT. Its translation: CASSLGQGKSPLHF.

The CDR3: CASSRQGADTQYF. CDR3 coding DNA: TGTGCCAGCAGCCGACAGGGTGCAGATACGCAGTATTTT. This chain uses TRBV12-3 or TRBV12-4 with TRBJ2-3; 7 nucleotides align to TRBD1. J was trimmed by 4 bases and V by 6 bases; bases with no gene match: 4. This CDR3 region has 13 residues.

In the case of this clonotype: An end of the junction does not agree with germline; a read error may underlie this. The genes are TRBV3-1 and TRBJ1-1, with TRBD1 matching 7 bases. This CDR3 contains 14 residues. Germline lookup yields CDR1 LGHDT and CDR2 YNNKEL (reference sequence). The CDR3 loop reads CASSQAGGRTEAFF. In nucleotides, the CDR3 is TGCGCCAGCAGCCAAGCAGGGGGACGGACTGAAGCTTTCTTT.

This clonotype was seen at least ten times. The J gene is TRBJ2-5, the V gene TRBV5-1; D is uncertain. Germline CDR1 SGHRS, CDR2 YFSETQ. The CDR3 totals 11 residues. The ends were cut back, 0 bases at V and 5 bases at J, with 2 bases in the middle. CDR3 amino acids: CASSLDETQYF. The DNA of the CDR3 is TGCGCCAGCAGCTTGGATGAGACCCAGTACTTC.

This clonotype was observed a few times. CDR3 DNA sequence: TGCGCCAGCAGCGCCAGCCCGGGACAAGGCTACGAGCAGTACTTC. Encoded protein: CASSASPGQGYEQYF. The chain is built from TRBV5-1 and TRBJ2-7; TRBD1 is a possible D gene (6 bases). CDR3 size: 15 residues. Germline V gene sequence: CDR1 SGHRS, CDR2 YFSETQ. V gave up 4 bases and J gave up 3 bases, with 17 bases separating them.

The chain recombines TRBV28 with TRBJ1-1; TRBD1 is a possible D gene (6 bases). Germline lookup yields CDR1 MDHEN and CDR2 SYDVKM. Trimming pared 8 bases from V and 0 bases from J, leaving 13 bases between. The CDR3 runs to 14 residues. CDR3 protein: CASRSGGLNTEAFF. CDR3 sequence (DNA): TGTGCCAGCCGATCCGGGGGCTTGAACACTGAAGCTTTCTTT.

The chain recombines TRBV25-1 with TRBJ1-1; no firm D call. Germline V lookup: CDR1 MGHDK, CDR2 SYGVNS. The CDR3 loop spans 10 amino acids. The V gene lost 9 bases and the J gene lost 5 bases, with 7 bases spanning the gap. CDR3 amino acids: CASPSTEAFF. CDR3 coding DNA: TGTGCCAGTCCTTCGACTGAAGCTTTCTTT.

There are a few counts of this clonotype. V gene TRBV18 combines with J gene TRBJ1-5; 8 positions match TRBD1. Trimming took 3 bases from V and 7 from J; bases not matched to a gene: 5. Germline CDR1 and CDR2: KGHSH and LQKENI. The CDR3 contains 14 residues. CDR3 protein: CASSPQGAGQPQHF. The DNA of the CDR3 is TGTGCCAGCTCACCCCAGGGGGCCGGACAGCCCCAGCATTTT.

The V gene is TRBV3-1, the J gene TRBJ2-3; D is possibly TRBD2 (6 bases). V lost 0 bases and J lost 0, with 7 bases in between. The germline CDR1 and CDR2 sequences are LGHDT and YNNKEL (reference sequence). CDR3 size: 15 residues. The CDR3 DNA is TGTGCCAGCAGCCAAGATAGCGGCAGCACAGATACGCAGTATTTT. This sequence encodes CASSQDSGSTDTQYF.

The J gene is TRBJ1-2, the V gene TRBV15; 8 nucleotides line up with TRBD1. The CDR3 is 15 residues long. J gave up 0 bases and V 8 bases, and 8 bases lay outside the gene matches. Germline CDR1 is LNHNV and CDR2 is YYDKDF (reference sequence). CDR3 region: CATRDRNTANYGYTF. In DNA form, the CDR3 reads TGTGCCACCCGGGACAGGAACACCGCTAACTATGGCTACACCTTC. Variable domain in full (rest from reference TRBV15 and TRBJ1-2): DAMVIQNPRYQVTQFGKPVTLSCSQTLNHNVMYWYQQKSSQAPKLLFHYYDKDFNNEADTPDNFQSRRPNTSFCFLDIRSPGLGDTAMYLCATRDRNTANYGYTFGSGTRLTVV.

The chain is built from TRBV24-1 and TRBJ2-3; D might be TRBD1 (5 bases). Trimming took 4 bases from V and 0 from J, leaving 10 bases between them. The CDR3 sequence is 15 residues long. The germline gives CDR1 KGHDR, CDR2 SFDVKD. CDR3 DNA sequence: TGTGCCACCAGTGACAGGGTAGTCAGCACAGATACGCAGTATTTT. Amino acids: CATSDRVVSTDTQYF.

This clonotype was detected only a few times. This chain uses TRBV30 with TRBJ1-1, with 7 bases aligning to TRBD1. CDR1 and CDR2 (germline): GTSNPN, SVGIG (reference sequence). The CDR3 length is 13 residues. V was pared by 1 base and J by 6 bases, with 5 bases of the junction left unmatched. The CDR3 protein is CAWSGGDRAEAFF. The CDR3 DNA sequence: TGTGCCTGGAGTGGAGGAGACAGGGCTGAAGCTTTCTTT. The entire variable domain, with the rest obtained from reference TRBV30 and TRBJ1-1, is as follows: SQTIHQWPATLVQPVGSPLSLECTVEGTSNPNLYWYRQAAGRGLQLLFYSVGIGQISSEVPQNLSASRPQDRQFILSSKKLLLSDSGFYLCAWSGGDRAEAFFGQGTRLTVV.

The V gene is TRBV7-2, the J gene TRBJ1-1; D remains ambiguous. The germline gives CDR1 SGHTA, CDR2 FQGNSA. V gave up 6 bases and J gave up 4 bases, with 9 bases separating them. The CDR3 totals 12 residues. For the CDR3, the DNA is TGTGCCAGCAGACGCCCAGCCACTGAAGCTTTCTTT. Amino acid sequence: CASRRPATEAFF.

V usage is TRBV12-3 or TRBV12-4 and J usage is TRBJ1-6; weak D call: TRBD1 (6 bases). V lost 6 bases and J 6 bases, leaving 9 bases between the germline ends. The CDR3 is made up of 13 amino acids. The CDR3 DNA reads as TGTGCCAGCAGGGTAGGGGGTAATTCACCCCTCCACTTT. Its protein product is CASRVGGNSPLHF.

The rearrangement links TRBV12-3 or TRBV12-4 to TRBJ2-7; no clear D gene. The CDR3 totals 13 residues. The V and J ends lost 2 bases and 4 bases respectively, with 9 bases between them. The CDR3 DNA reads TGTGCCAGCAGTTTACTCCACCCATACGAGCAGTACTTC. Its translation is CASSLLHPYEQYF.